A selection of T cell receptor beta chains follows, all from one sample in a study of breast tumors, draining lymph nodes, adjacent tissues. MiXCR, run by TCRdb on the multiplex PCR reads, gives a single entry per CDR3 protein. The table shows about 130,000 distinct CDR3 sequences, with 20% to 25% occurring only once. The sequenced sample consisted of axillary lymph node tissue. Receptors were obtained from a female donor with breast cancer. Some clones in this sample may be carry-over from other donors' samples. Each CDR3 is given with its conserved first and last residue. A D gene is named only where the DNA matches it firmly. Some rows mark clone size as missing; the rest say once, few, many or name a class of expanded clone.

CDR3 protein: CASSLAGGYGYTF
CDR3 DNA: TGTGCCAGCAGTTTAGCGGGGGGGTATGGCTACACCTTC
V gene: TRBV7-9
clone size: many
D gene: NA
J gene: TRBJ1-2

CDR3 protein: CASSMAGTPGANIQYF
CDR3 DNA: TGTGCCAGTAGTATGGCCGGGACCCCAGGGGCCAACATTCAGTACTTC
V gene: TRBV19
clone size: NA
D gene: NA
J gene: TRBJ2-4

CDR3 protein: CASSLEASAAEQYF
CDR3 DNA: TGTGCCAGCAGCTTGGAGGCTTCGGCCGCCGAGCAGTACTTC
V gene: TRBV5-8
clone size: many
D gene: NA
J gene: TRBJ2-7

CDR3 protein: CASISSLGDYGYTF
CDR3 DNA: TGCGCCAGCATCAGTAGTTTGGGCGACTATGGCTACACCTTC
V gene: TRBV5-1
clone size: NA
D gene: NA
J gene: TRBJ1-2

CDR3 protein: CASSPPGDNYGYTF
CDR3 DNA: TGTGCCAGCAGCCCCCCAGGGGATAACTATGGCTACACCTTC
V gene: TRBV7-8
clone size: many
D gene: NA
J gene: TRBJ1-2

CDR3 protein: CASSPGQGADEQFF
CDR3 DNA: TGTGCCAGCTCACCGGGACAGGGGGCAGATGAGCAGTTCTTC
V gene: TRBV18
clone size: NA
D gene: TRBD1
J gene: TRBJ2-1

CDR3 protein: CASIDTATNEQYF
CDR3 DNA: TGTGCCAGCATCGATACAGCGACTAACGAGCAGTACTTC
V gene: TRBV28
clone size: few
D gene: NA
J gene: TRBJ2-7

CDR3 protein: CASTAVAAYNEQFF
CDR3 DNA: TGTGCCAGCACCGCGGTAGCGGCCTACAATGAGCAGTTCTTC
V gene: TRBV9
clone size: many
D gene: NA
J gene: TRBJ2-1

CDR3 protein: CSGQGSYEQYF
CDR3 DNA: TGCAGTGGGCAGGGTTCCTACGAGCAGTACTTC
V gene: TRBV20-1
clone size: many
D gene: NA
J gene: TRBJ2-7

CDR3 protein: CASSLVASSYNEQFF
CDR3 DNA: TGTGCCAGCAGCTTAGTGGCTAGCAGCTACAATGAGCAGTTCTTC
V gene: TRBV7-8
clone size: many
D gene: NA
J gene: TRBJ2-1

CDR3 protein: CASTRDSGNTIYF
CDR3 DNA: TGTGCCAGCACCAGAGACTCTGGAAACACCATATATTTT
V gene: TRBV12-3/TRBV12-4
clone size: many
D gene: NA
J gene: TRBJ1-3

CDR3 protein: CASSVSAGASDEKLFF
CDR3 DNA: TGTGCCAGCAGCGTGTCGGCGGGGGCTTCTGATGAAAAACTGTTTTTT
V gene: TRBV9
clone size: many
D gene: NA
J gene: TRBJ1-4

CDR3 protein: CAWSVSSRGTVYF
CDR3 DNA: TGTGCCTGGAGTGTATCCTCCAGGGGGACGGTGTATTTT
V gene: TRBV30
clone size: many
D gene: TRBD1
J gene: TRBJ2-3

CDR3 protein: CASSLRDRGTDTQYF
CDR3 DNA: TGCGCCAGCAGCTTGAGGGACAGGGGCACAGATACGCAGTATTTT
V gene: TRBV5-1
clone size: many
D gene: TRBD1
J gene: TRBJ2-3

CDR3 protein: CASSEWGENYGYTF
CDR3 DNA: TGTGCCAGCAGTGAATGGGGGGAAAACTATGGCTACACCTTC
V gene: TRBV25-1
clone size: NA
D gene: NA
J gene: TRBJ1-2

CDR3 protein: CASSLAGGHTDTQYF
CDR3 DNA: TGTGCCAGTAGTCTAGCGGGAGGGCACACAGATACGCAGTATTTT
V gene: TRBV19
clone size: many
D gene: TRBD2
J gene: TRBJ2-3

CDR3 protein: CASTPGTGNYGYTF
CDR3 DNA: TGTGCCAGCACACCCGGGACAGGGAACTATGGCTACACCTTC
V gene: TRBV28
clone size: many
D gene: TRBD1
J gene: TRBJ1-2

CDR3 protein: CAIPGQGYEQYF
CDR3 DNA: TGTGCCATCCCCGGACAGGGCTACGAGCAGTACTTC
V gene: TRBV19
clone size: NA
D gene: TRBD1
J gene: TRBJ2-7

CDR3 protein: CASSFGTDTQYF
CDR3 DNA: TGTGCCAGCAGCTTTGGCACAGATACGCAGTATTTT
V gene: TRBV12-3/TRBV12-4
clone size: many
D gene: NA
J gene: TRBJ2-3

CDR3 protein: CASRRTSGTYEQYF
CDR3 DNA: TGTGCCAGCAGGAGGACTAGCGGGACATACGAGCAGTACTTC
V gene: TRBV12-3/TRBV12-4
clone size: many
D gene: TRBD2
J gene: TRBJ2-7

CDR3 protein: CASSPSGSGYNEQFF
CDR3 DNA: TGCGCCAGCAGCCCGAGCGGGAGTGGGTACAATGAGCAGTTCTTC
V gene: TRBV5-1
clone size: many
D gene: TRBD2
J gene: TRBJ2-1

CDR3 protein: CASSQELQRRGSSYEQYF
CDR3 DNA: TGTGCCAGCAGCCAAGAGTTGCAGCGGAGGGGGAGCTCCTACGAGCAGTACTTC
V gene: TRBV3-1
clone size: NA
D gene: NA
J gene: TRBJ2-7